This paragraph reports one TCR beta chain. The CDR3 is 14 amino acids. The V and J ends lost 5 bases and 0 bases respectively, with 11 bases between them. CDR1 and CDR2 (germline): SGHTA, FQGNSA. RNA transcripts provided the source from which TCR beta CDR3 regions were amplified. During a first-round RT-PCR of the TCR CDR3, the HTBI primer set was used. TCRdb re-called the multiplex PCR reads with MiXCR, one entry per CDR3 protein. Of about half a million distinct CDR3 sequences listed, more than 20% were seen once; the top ten hold less than 30%. The sample is drawn from a study of T cells in Graves' hyperthyroidism and ophthalmopathy.

Sequenced sample: blood. The V and J genes are TRBV7-2 and TRBJ2-7; D gene ambiguous. This TCR derives from a man younger than 30 with Graves' hyperthyroidism. The CDR3: CASSTDLVSYEQYF. The CDR3 DNA follows: TGTGCCAGCAGCACCGACCTAGTCTCCTACGAGCAGTACTTC.